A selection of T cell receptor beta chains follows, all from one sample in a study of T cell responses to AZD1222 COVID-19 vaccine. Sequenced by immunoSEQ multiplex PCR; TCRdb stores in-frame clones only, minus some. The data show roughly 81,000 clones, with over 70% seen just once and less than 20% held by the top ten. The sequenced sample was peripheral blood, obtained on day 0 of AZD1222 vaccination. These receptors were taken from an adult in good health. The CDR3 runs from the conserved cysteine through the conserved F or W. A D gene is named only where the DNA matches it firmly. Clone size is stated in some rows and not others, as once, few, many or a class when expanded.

CDR3aa: CASSLTGTGGAYEQYF
CDR3nt: TGTGCCAGCAGCTTAACCGGGACAGGGGGCGCATACGAGCAGTACTTC
j_gene: TRBJ2-7
v_gene: TRBV7-9
abundance: .
d_gene: TRBD1

CDR3aa: CASSVGFGGGNTIYF
CDR3nt: TGTGCCAGCAGCGTAGGTTTTGGAGGAGGAAACACCATATATTTT
j_gene: TRBJ1-3
v_gene: TRBV9
abundance: few
d_gene: .

CDR3aa: CATSDPRDRLPYEQYF
CDR3nt: TGTGCCACCAGTGATCCGAGGGACAGACTTCCCTACGAGCAGTACTTC
j_gene: TRBJ2-7
v_gene: TRBV24-1
abundance: .
d_gene: TRBD1

CDR3aa: CASSSGASYEQYF
CDR3nt: TGTGCCAGCAGTTCCGGGGCCTCCTACGAGCAGTACTTC
j_gene: TRBJ2-7
v_gene: TRBV2
abundance: .
d_gene: .

CDR3aa: CASSPGTGGTNQPQHF
CDR3nt: TGTGCCAGTAGTCCCGGGACAGGGGGCACTAATCAGCCCCAGCATTTT
j_gene: TRBJ1-5
v_gene: TRBV19
abundance: .
d_gene: TRBD1

CDR3aa: CASSFSRSSNQPQHF
CDR3nt: TGTGCCAGCAGTTTCTCCCGGAGTAGCAATCAGCCCCAGCATTTT
j_gene: TRBJ1-5
v_gene: TRBV27
abundance: .
d_gene: .

CDR3aa: CASSRTPTESYGYTF
CDR3nt: TGTGCCAGCAGCCGAACTCCAACAGAATCCTATGGCTACACCTTC
j_gene: TRBJ1-2
v_gene: TRBV14
abundance: few
d_gene: .

CDR3aa: CTSSLGLAEYEQYF
CDR3nt: TGCACCAGCAGCCTAGGACTAGCGGAATACGAGCAGTACTTC
j_gene: TRBJ2-7
v_gene: TRBV1
abundance: once
d_gene: .

CDR3aa: CASREYTDTQYF
CDR3nt: TGTGCCAGCAGGGAGTACACAGATACGCAGTATTTT
j_gene: TRBJ2-3
v_gene: TRBV12-3/TRBV12-4
abundance: once
d_gene: .

CDR3aa: CSVEDRWTAIPNYGGRPTNYGYTF
CDR3nt: TGCAGCGTTGAAGATAGGTGGACAGCAATACCTAACTATGGGGGGCGTCCCACTAACTATGGCTACACCTTC
j_gene: TRBJ1-2
v_gene: TRBV29-1
abundance: few
d_gene: .

CDR3aa: CASSLASTFNEQFF
CDR3nt: TGTGCCAGCAGCTTAGCCTCAACCTTCAATGAGCAGTTCTTC
j_gene: TRBJ2-1
v_gene: TRBV5-4
abundance: .
d_gene: .

CDR3aa: CASGTQWGQPQHF
CDR3nt: TGTGCCAGCGGCACCCAATGGGGACAGCCCCAGCATTTT
j_gene: TRBJ1-5
v_gene: TRBV27
abundance: .
d_gene: .

CDR3aa: CASSLGLLAGGRNEQFF
CDR3nt: TGCGCCAGCAGCTTGGGCTTACTAGCGGGAGGCAGGAATGAGCAGTTCTTC
j_gene: TRBJ2-1
v_gene: TRBV5-1
abundance: .
d_gene: TRBD2

CDR3aa: CASSLGTARRAEQFF
CDR3nt: TGTGCCAGCAGCTTGGGGACAGCTCGTCGCGCGGAGCAGTTCTTC
j_gene: TRBJ2-1
v_gene: TRBV5-4
abundance: once
d_gene: .

CDR3aa: CASSLRTVNTEAFF
CDR3nt: TGTGCCAGCAGCTTAAGGACGGTGAACACTGAAGCTTTCTTT
j_gene: TRBJ1-1
v_gene: TRBV7-9
abundance: .
d_gene: .

CDR3aa: CARQGRYQPQHF
CDR3nt: TGTGCCCGACAGGGGCGGTATCAGCCCCAGCATTTT
j_gene: TRBJ1-5
v_gene: TRBV19
abundance: once
d_gene: TRBD1

CDR3aa: CASSYRQGYGYTF
CDR3nt: TGTGCCAGCAGTTACCGACAGGGCTATGGCTACACCTTC
j_gene: TRBJ1-2
v_gene: TRBV6-5
abundance: .
d_gene: TRBD1

CDR3aa: CAISESGSSYEQYF
CDR3nt: TGTGCCATCAGTGAGTCGGGTAGTAGCTACGAGCAGTACTTC
j_gene: TRBJ2-7
v_gene: TRBV10-3
abundance: .
d_gene: .

CDR3aa: CASSATGFNGYTF
CDR3nt: TGTGCCAGCAGTGCCACAGGGTTTAATGGCTACACCTTC
j_gene: TRBJ1-2
v_gene: TRBV12-3/TRBV12-4
abundance: .
d_gene: .

CDR3aa: CASSLAGARSYEQYF
CDR3nt: TGTGCCAGCAGTTTGGCGGGGGCAAGAAGCTACGAGCAGTACTTC
j_gene: TRBJ2-7
v_gene: TRBV28
abundance: .
d_gene: .

CDR3aa: CASSPTPGQGLYTEAFF
CDR3nt: TGCGCCAGCAGCCCGACACCGGGACAGGGTTTATACACTGAAGCTTTCTTT
j_gene: TRBJ1-1
v_gene: TRBV5-1
abundance: .
d_gene: TRBD1

CDR3aa: CASSFSSDTGHYGYTF
CDR3nt: TGTGCCAGCAGTTTCTCCTCGGATACAGGACACTATGGCTACACCTTC
j_gene: TRBJ1-2
v_gene: TRBV27
abundance: .
d_gene: .

CDR3aa: CASSLIATGRSPLHF
CDR3nt: TGTGCCAGCAGCTTAATTGCGACAGGAAGATCACCCCTCCACTTT
j_gene: TRBJ1-6
v_gene: TRBV7-2
abundance: .
d_gene: .

CDR3aa: CASSFSTTGRQLFF
CDR3nt: TGTGCCAGCAGCTTCTCAACGACAGGGCGGCAACTGTTTTTT
j_gene: TRBJ1-4
v_gene: TRBV13
abundance: .
d_gene: TRBD1

CDR3aa: CASGRPGDPTIFNTEAFF
CDR3nt: TGTGCCAGCGGACGACCAGGGGACCCGACTATTTTTAACACTGAAGCTTTCTTT
j_gene: TRBJ1-1
v_gene: TRBV2
abundance: .
d_gene: .

CDR3aa: CASSEWGQLTYNEQFF
CDR3nt: TGTGCCAGCAGTGAATGGGGACAGCTCACCTACAATGAGCAGTTCTTC
j_gene: TRBJ2-1
v_gene: TRBV6-1
abundance: .
d_gene: TRBD1

CDR3aa: CASSIVGARETQYF
CDR3nt: TGTGCCAGTAGTATTGTAGGGGCCAGGGAGACCCAGTACTTC
j_gene: TRBJ2-5
v_gene: TRBV19
abundance: once
d_gene: .